This TCR beta chain was observed in a study of cytomegalovirus exposure and HLA in healthy donors (dated by TCRdb to about 2017). As for the study more broadly: According to an earlier analysis of around 600 of the donors, some 180 million T cells yielded 120 million or so unique TCR beta sequences and around 300 Gb of sequence data. Class I and class II HLA loci were covered by the typing at four-digit resolution. In addition to the first cohort of roughly 670 subjects, a separate validation cohort of 100 to 150 different subjects was used. Genome-wide SNP genotypes for about three fifths of the roughly 700 donors were used in a later genetic analysis, which treated that subset as a discovery cohort. An earlier analysis of 587 of the donors used high-throughput TCR beta sequencing to judge whether each TCR beta V gene segment behaved as functional or pseudogenic. On average, roughly 240,000 unique TCR beta nucleotide sequences were sequenced per donor among about 400 genotyped donors of the cohort, with approximately 18% of those sequences being non-productive. To predict cytomegalovirus infection status, the study combined high-throughput TCR immunosequencing, statistical association of individual TCRs with disease status, and machine learning. Among the roughly 400 genotyped donors, around 79% belonged to the genetic ancestry cluster associated with self-reported Caucasian donors. In the later analysis, no new phenotypic data were used to find candidate immune exposures; instead, reliance was placed on TCR beta sequences and their occurrence across donors. Donor age, sex, ethnicity and CMV serostatus were compiled together with the repertoire data. An early release that covered fewer than 750 HLA-typed donors contained around 300 gigabases of sequencing data and tens of millions of unique TCR sequences. The number of typed donors differed by locus: about 629-640 for A, B, C, DRB1 and DQB1; approximately 540 for DQA1; 606 for DPA1; and about 450 for DPB1. The study aimed to test whether signatures of past pathogen exposure could be identified by cataloging public T cell receptors. The study used immunosequencing to profile the T cell repertoires of more than 650 subjects and linked those repertoires to cytomegalovirus serostatus. About five DR-DQ haplotypes were treated as single units for association and clustering because of strong linkage in the cohort. In a later analysis, previously published TCR beta repertoires from fewer than 750 donors were re-analyzed and high-resolution HLA genotyping was added so that TCR occurrence patterns could be studied. All discovery cohort repertoires had been generated using a single sequencing platform.

The CDR1 and CDR2 encoded by the germline V gene are SGHTA and FQGNSA. V ends up 3 bases short and J 1 base short, with an unmatched junction base count of 1. The CDR3 sequence holds 14 residues, the cysteine and phenylalanine included. The CDR3 DNA has 42 bases and is translated from base 1. Study-level results and caveats: HLA typing was unavailable for some donors at each locus, so association tests used only the typed subset. This cohort had only TCR beta chains sequenced, and the lack of alpha or paired-chain data limited which features could be detected. Several of the top co-occurrence clusters appeared to be linked to parvovirus B19, influenza, CMV and Epstein-Barr virus, according to a later analysis. Immune exposure information for the cohort was limited to CMV serostatus. A further reported finding was that TCR beta sequences accurately predicted the HLA-A and HLA-B alleles for most subjects in the first cohort. In an earlier analysis of about 600 of the donors, most TCR beta V segments appeared in productive rearrangements about 87% or about 30% of the time, broadly matching IMGT annotations. The presence/absence analyses assumed that sequencing depth was roughly uniform across donors, and that assumption may not be true. The study listed 150 to 200 TCR beta chains as associated with cytomegalovirus. The sequencing pipeline was judged likely to have produced a cluster of highly shared sequence variants as a technical artifact. Roughly 15 rarely observed V segments, including chromosome 9 orphons, were excluded from the earlier analysis of about 610 of the donors because counts were too low. An association between a missense DCLRE1C variant and V-gene and J-gene trimming of TCR beta chains was found in a later genetic analysis and replicated in an independent cohort. Specific HLA alleles were associated with roughly 17,000 TCR beta sequences at a false discovery rate of 0.05 in a later analysis. In a later analysis, TCR association rates were found to vary across HLA loci, with the most associated TCRs seen for DRB1 alleles and the fewest for HLA-C alleles. Across donors, most TCR sequences were observed very rarely, whereas some public TCRs were present in many individuals. The 87-base-pair reads could not distinguish some IMGT-functional V segments, including TRBV6-2 and TRBV6-3, so those segments were excluded. In a later analysis, most CMV-associated TCR beta chains were found to appear HLA-restricted, with HLA associations seemingly driven largely by CMV exposure. The classifier was reported to diagnose cytomegalovirus status with high specificity and sensitivity in both the original and validation cohorts. Compared with the approximately 670-donor mean, donors in an Asian-associated ancestry cluster had fewer N-insertions in productive TCRs, according to a later genetic analysis. In a later analysis, HLA-associated TCR beta chains showed more clonal expansion and lower generation probabilities than non-associated chains that were equally common. When HLA alleles, especially DR and DQ, strongly co-occurred, TCR associations were difficult to assign to individual alleles. It was suggested by the authors that the approach could potentially be generalized to other disease states and immunological phenotypes. A few of the identified cytomegalovirus-associated TCR beta chains were confirmed in vitro to be specific for cytomegalovirus antigens. Linkage disequilibrium might explain the correlated functional status among segregating V segments, but an unknown experimental factor could not be ruled out.

The cohort was made up of approximately 670 healthy bone marrow donors. At the time of sampling, every cohort member was nominally healthy, though immune exposures that went unrecorded were likely present. The donor tested CMV seropositive and was one of the 289 seropositive cohort members. A peripheral blood sample was provided by each donor, and peripheral blood mononuclear cells were used for TCR beta sequencing. Genomic DNA extraction from the blood cell samples was performed with the Qiagen DNeasy Blood Extraction Kit. A remark on this clone: Its antigen is still unknown. Nothing much larger sits one base from this clone, and base qualities are not available. This CDR3 is also generated by other DNA sequences in the sample.

Libraries were prepared through the immunoSEQ multiplex PCR assay. The multiplex PCR relied on a mix of 60 forward primers for TCR Vbeta segments and 13 reverse primers for TCR Jbeta segments. A multiplex PCR assay on genomic DNA amplified the CDR3 region of rearranged TCR beta genes. On the Illumina HiSeq System, the amplified TCR beta libraries were sequenced as 87-base-pair reads. On the study's bioinformatics: Across the 500 to 700 repertoires, a later analysis counted some 80 million unique TCR beta chains, 9.5 million to 12 million of which were shared by at least two donors. Raw reads were error-corrected and collapsed into unique sequences by a nearest-neighbor algorithm in which closely related sequences were merged to remove PCR and sequencing errors. V, D and J gene segments were assigned by aligning CDR3 sequences to IMGT reference sequences. Each retained sequence needed at least a six-nucleotide match to both a V gene segment and a J gene segment. Rearrangements were called productive when the CDR3 lacked stop codons and stayed in frame with V and J; all others were non-productive. CDR3 was defined by IMGT convention, running from the second conserved V-encoded cysteine to the conserved J-encoded phenylalanine. The earlier analysis of 500 to 600 of the donors excluded sequences that lacked an unambiguous match to a single V gene segment. An earlier analysis of under 750 of the donors called V segments functional above 56.7% productive rearrangements and segregating when the between-donor standard deviation exceeded 5%. To diagnose cytomegalovirus status from the catalog of TCR beta chain sequences, a statistical classification framework was built. In a later analysis, TCR nucleotide sequences were compared against IMGT/GENE-DB human TR gene sequences so that V and J genes could be assigned. In a later analysis, CDR3 sequences and most-parsimonious VDJ recombination scenarios were assigned using the TCRdist pipeline. In a later analysis, every TCR beta chain was defined by the combination of its CDR3 amino acid sequence and its V-gene family, and reads without a unique V-gene family were dropped. In a later analysis, 500 to 650 highly shared, low-generation-probability nucleotide sequences were removed to address suspected cross-contamination and a sequencing artifact. For each public chain, a later analysis derived a clonal expansion index from normalized ranks of inferred template counts within each repertoire. Generation probabilities in a later analysis came from a VDJ recombination model fitted to out-of-frame rearrangements, and those results were checked against IGoR. In a later analysis, hypergeometric tests were used to score TCR-TCR, TCR-HLA and TCR-CMV co-occurrence, with a repertoire-size bias correction applied to TCR pairs. A later analysis estimated false discovery rates by permuting HLA or CMV assignments 20 times. In a later analysis, co-occurring TCRs were grouped using DBSCAN, with TCRdist sequence similarity added in when clustering inside HLA-allele-positive subsets. Repertoires with fewer than 30,000 or more than 120,000 public chains were left out of co-occurrence clustering, as were about 5 repertoires with anomalous nucleotide sharing. As stored in TCRdb, this immuneACCESS dataset retains in-frame rearrangements with V and J assigned. A fraction of the clones does not appear; measured against another copy, unresolved V genes explain less than half of the discrepancy, and the remainder lacks a known reason. V, J and clone size were drawn from that table, and D and trimming were deduced from the DNA. The sample table contains about 160,000 clones; only one count was recorded for 60% to 85% of them. In total, the top ten clones hold 7% of the sample.

This TCR was sampled from a woman aged 40 to 55 in good health and CMV-seropositive. The chain links TRBV7-2 with TRBJ2-7; TRBD2 matches 9 bases in the middle. The sequencing input was PBMCs. CDR3 region: CASSLRGGSYEQYF. The bases read TGTGCCAGCAGCTTGCGGGGGGGGTCCTACGAGCAGTACTTC.